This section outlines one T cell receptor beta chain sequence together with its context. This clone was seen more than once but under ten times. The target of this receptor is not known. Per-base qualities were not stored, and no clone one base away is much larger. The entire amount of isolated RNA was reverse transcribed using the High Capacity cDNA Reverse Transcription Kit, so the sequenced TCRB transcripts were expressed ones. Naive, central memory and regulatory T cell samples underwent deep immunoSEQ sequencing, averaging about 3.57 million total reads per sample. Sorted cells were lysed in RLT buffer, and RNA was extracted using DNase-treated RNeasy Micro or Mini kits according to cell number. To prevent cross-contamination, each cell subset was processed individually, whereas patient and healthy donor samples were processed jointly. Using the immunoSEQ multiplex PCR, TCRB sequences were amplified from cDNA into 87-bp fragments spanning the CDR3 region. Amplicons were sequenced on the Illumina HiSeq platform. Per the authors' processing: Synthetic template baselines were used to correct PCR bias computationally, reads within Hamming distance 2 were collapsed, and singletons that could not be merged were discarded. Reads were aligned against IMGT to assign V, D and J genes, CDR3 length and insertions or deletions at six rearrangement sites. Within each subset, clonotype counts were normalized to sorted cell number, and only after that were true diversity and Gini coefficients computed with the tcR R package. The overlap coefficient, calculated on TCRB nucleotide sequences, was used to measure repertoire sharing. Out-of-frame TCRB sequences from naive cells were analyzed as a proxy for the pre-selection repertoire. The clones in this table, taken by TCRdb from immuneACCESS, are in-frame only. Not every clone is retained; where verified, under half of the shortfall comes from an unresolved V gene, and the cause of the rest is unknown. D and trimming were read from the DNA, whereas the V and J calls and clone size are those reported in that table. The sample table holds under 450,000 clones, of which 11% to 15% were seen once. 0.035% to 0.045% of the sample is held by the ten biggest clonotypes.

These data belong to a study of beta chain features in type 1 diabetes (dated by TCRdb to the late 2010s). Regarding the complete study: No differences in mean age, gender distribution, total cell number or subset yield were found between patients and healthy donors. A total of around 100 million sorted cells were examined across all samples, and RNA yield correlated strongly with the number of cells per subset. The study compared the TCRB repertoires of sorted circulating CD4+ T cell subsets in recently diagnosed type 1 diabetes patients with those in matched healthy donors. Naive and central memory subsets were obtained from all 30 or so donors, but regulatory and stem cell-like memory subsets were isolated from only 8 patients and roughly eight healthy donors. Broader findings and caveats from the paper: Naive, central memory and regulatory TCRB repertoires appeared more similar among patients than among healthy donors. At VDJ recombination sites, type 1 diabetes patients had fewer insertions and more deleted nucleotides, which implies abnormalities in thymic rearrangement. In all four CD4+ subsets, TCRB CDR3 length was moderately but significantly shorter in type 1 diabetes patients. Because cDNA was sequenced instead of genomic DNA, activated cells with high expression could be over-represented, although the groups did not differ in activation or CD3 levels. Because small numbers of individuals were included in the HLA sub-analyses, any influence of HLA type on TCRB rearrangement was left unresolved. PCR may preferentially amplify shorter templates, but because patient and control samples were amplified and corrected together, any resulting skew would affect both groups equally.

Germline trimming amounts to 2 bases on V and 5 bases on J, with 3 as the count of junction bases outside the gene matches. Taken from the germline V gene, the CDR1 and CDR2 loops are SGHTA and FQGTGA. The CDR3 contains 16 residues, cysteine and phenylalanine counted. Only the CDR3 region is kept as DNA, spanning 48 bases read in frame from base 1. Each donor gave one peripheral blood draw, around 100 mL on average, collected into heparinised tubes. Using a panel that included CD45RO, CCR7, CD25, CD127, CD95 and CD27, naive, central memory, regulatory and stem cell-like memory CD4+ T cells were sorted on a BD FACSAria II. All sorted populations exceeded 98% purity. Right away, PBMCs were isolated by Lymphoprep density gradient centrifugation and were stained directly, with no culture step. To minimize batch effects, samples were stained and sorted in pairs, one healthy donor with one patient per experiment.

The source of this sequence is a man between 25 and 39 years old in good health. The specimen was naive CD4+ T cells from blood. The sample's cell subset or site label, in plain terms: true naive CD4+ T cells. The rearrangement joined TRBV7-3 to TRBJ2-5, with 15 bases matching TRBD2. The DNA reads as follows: TGTGCCAGCAGCTTAGGGACTAGCGGGAGGATGGAGACCCAGTACTTC. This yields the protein CASSLGTSGRMETQYF.